This TCR beta chain is from a study of blood T cell repertoires in COVID-19. Per the original methods: From reference gene primer amplification, estimates of nucleated cell counts were derived. Profiling relied on immunoSEQ multiplex PCR, and the TCRdb table lists in-frame clones only, not all of them. Clone size and V and J calls were adopted from that table, with D and trimming inferred from the DNA. The table lists approximately 220,000 clones, about 85% of them singletons. The source of this sequence is a man in his forties or fifties with acute or convalescent COVID-19. The sequenced material came from peripheral blood.

CDR3 residues: CASSQVDRGRETQYF. The CDR3 nucleotides read TGCGCCAGCAGCCAAGTGGACAGGGGAAGGGAGACCCAGTACTTC. The chain couples TRBV4-1 to TRBJ2-5, with TRBD1 matching over 9 bases. The trim removed 1 base at V and 5 bases at J, leaving 5 bases unmatched. CDR3 length equals 15 residues. Germline-derived CDR1 and CDR2 are MGHRA and YSYEKL.